This TCR beta chain is from a study of OX40 agonist ivuxolimab in advanced cancers. With regard to the full study: Ivuxolimab, which targeted the costimulatory receptor OX40 (CD134), was an agonistic, fully human IgG2 monoclonal antibody. Of the roughly 54 dose-escalation patients, hepatocellular carcinoma was present in about 19, melanoma in around 15, renal cell carcinoma in 9 and head and neck cancer in 9. Prior anti-PD-1, anti-PD-L1 or anti-CTLA-4 therapy was permitted, and less than 45% of dose-escalation patients had received checkpoint inhibitors. Partial responses were achieved by three dose-escalation patients, of whom one had hepatocellular carcinoma and two had cutaneous melanoma. The paper covers the monotherapy dose-escalation part of the phase I ivuxolimab trial, which included N ≈ 57 patients. Intravenous ivuxolimab was administered to patients every 2 weeks at six dose levels: 0.01, 0.1, 0.3, 1.5, 3 and 10 mg/kg. The purpose of peripheral TCRbeta sequencing was to test whether ivuxolimab changed TCR sequence diversity and led to clonal T-cell expansion. The dose-escalation cohort was 82.7% male with a mean age of about 58 years, ranging from 23 to 79.

As for this clone: There is no known antigen for this receptor. Within one base of it there is no much larger clone, and no base qualities were kept.

Overall study results and their limits: After ivuxolimab, expanded clones were on average more numerous among CD8+ T cells than among CD4+ T cells. Partial responders in the 0.1-3.0 mg/kg groups had among the lowest normalized peripheral clonal expansion, especially among CD8+ T cells. At doses of 0.1 to 3.0 mg/kg, clonal expansion of both CD4+ and CD8+ blood T cells was observed from baseline to week 6. Low levels of normalized T-cell clonal expansion were also seen in some patients who did not respond. The antigen specificity of the peripheral T cells that underwent clonal expansion was not determined.

Trimming costs V 5 bases and J 7 bases, and their ends lie 14 bases apart. The CDR3 measures 13 amino acids from cysteine to phenylalanine. The CDR3 DNA has 39 bases and is translated from base 1. The germline V gene (reference sequence) yields LNHDA for CDR1 and SQIVND for CDR2. Patients with autoimmune disease history or receiving systemic immunosuppression were excluded from the trial. In every dose cohort, peripheral blood was drawn for TCR sequencing at baseline, cycle 4 day 1, and cycle 7 day 1. The samples were taken from a phase I, first-in-human, multicenter, open-label dose-escalation trial of ivuxolimab. Adults with locally advanced or metastatic melanoma, renal cell carcinoma, hepatocellular carcinoma or head and neck squamous cell carcinoma were enrolled in the trial. CD4+ and CD8+ T cells were sorted separately from peripheral blood before TCR sequencing. Genomic DNA was extracted from sorted cells for sequencing of the TCRbeta CDR3 region. The immunoSEQ Assay was used to sequence the TCRbeta CDR3 regions. TCRdb re-hosts the immuneACCESS table, in-frame sequences only. Its copies lack some clones; in the studies checked, an unresolved V gene accounts for under half of them, and the cause for the rest is not known. The sample table holds 40,000 to 60,000 clones, of which 80% to 90% were seen once. Clones ranked in the top ten supply approximately 7.3% of the sample.

The TCR was taken from an adult with an advanced solid tumor such as melanoma, head and neck, liver or kidney cancer. The sequence joins TRBV19 to TRBJ1-1, with no reliable assignment of the D segment. Sequenced material: CD4+ or CD8+ T cells sorted from blood, taken in a trial of the OX40 agonist ivuxolimab. The bases are TGTGCCAGTAGTGCTCAGCTTCCAGTTGAAGCTTTCTTT. This codes for CASSAQLPVEAFF.